This T cell receptor beta chain originates from a study of blood T cell repertoires in COVID-19. This clone was counted only a few times. Only in-frame clones appear in the TCRdb table, and some are missing; sequencing was by immunoSEQ multiplex PCR. The profile shows fewer than 350,000 clones, approximately 87% of them singletons. CDR3 length: 21 residues. Germline loops: CDR1 SNHLY, CDR2 FYNNEI. J gave up 1 base and V 3 bases, and 18 bases lay outside the gene matches. The gene calls are TRBV2 and TRBJ2-5, with 12 bases aligning to TRBD2. The sequence came from a woman between 50 and 59 years old who had recovered from COVID-19. Sequencing input: peripheral blood. The CDR3 loop reads CASSDSRTVASGRAFQETQYF. CDR3 coding DNA: TGTGCCAGCAGTGATAGTCGGACAGTGGCTAGCGGGAGGGCCTTCCAAGAGACCCAGTACTTC.